This entry features one T cell receptor beta chain sequence. Its antigen is currently unknown. The data were obtained in a study of T cells in Graves' hyperthyroidism and ophthalmopathy. From RNA transcripts, TCR beta CDR3 regions were amplified. When the TCR CDR3 underwent first-round RT-PCR, the HTBI primer set was used. TCRdb used MiXCR to reprocess the multiplex PCR reads, holding one entry per CDR3 protein. The repertoire consists of around 440,000 distinct CDR3 sequences, with less than 20% occurring once and the leading ten covering 7.5% to 8%. With a duration under 2 months, the hyperthyroidism was newly diagnosed in patients aged 18 to 65. Whole-study results and caveats: Ophthalmopathy stood apart from stable hyperthyroidism in a 13 V-J model.

Germline CDR1 and CDR2: SGHAT and FQNNGV. The CDR3 consists of 13 residues. Deletions cut 4 bases from V and 6 bases from J, with 12 bases between. V usage is TRBV11-2 and J usage is TRBJ1-2, with no clear D. Sequencing was performed on blood. The receptor was isolated from a woman aged 18-35 years with Graves' hyperthyroidism. As DNA, the CDR3 is TGTGCCAGCAGCTCTTCTCAGGTGAATGGCTACACCTTC. Translating gives CASSSSQVNGYTF.